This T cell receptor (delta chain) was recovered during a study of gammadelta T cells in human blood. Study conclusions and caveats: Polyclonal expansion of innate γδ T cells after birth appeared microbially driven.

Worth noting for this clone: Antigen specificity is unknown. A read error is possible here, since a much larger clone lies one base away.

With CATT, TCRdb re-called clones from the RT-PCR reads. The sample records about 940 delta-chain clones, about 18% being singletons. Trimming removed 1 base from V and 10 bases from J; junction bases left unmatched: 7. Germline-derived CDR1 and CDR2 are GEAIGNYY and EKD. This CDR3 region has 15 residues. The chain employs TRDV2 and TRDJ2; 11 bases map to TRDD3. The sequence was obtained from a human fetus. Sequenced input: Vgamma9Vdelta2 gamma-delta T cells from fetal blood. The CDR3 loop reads CACDTLGDTHEQLFF. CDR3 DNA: TGTGCCTGTGACACGCTGGGGGATACCCACGAACAACTCTTCTTT.